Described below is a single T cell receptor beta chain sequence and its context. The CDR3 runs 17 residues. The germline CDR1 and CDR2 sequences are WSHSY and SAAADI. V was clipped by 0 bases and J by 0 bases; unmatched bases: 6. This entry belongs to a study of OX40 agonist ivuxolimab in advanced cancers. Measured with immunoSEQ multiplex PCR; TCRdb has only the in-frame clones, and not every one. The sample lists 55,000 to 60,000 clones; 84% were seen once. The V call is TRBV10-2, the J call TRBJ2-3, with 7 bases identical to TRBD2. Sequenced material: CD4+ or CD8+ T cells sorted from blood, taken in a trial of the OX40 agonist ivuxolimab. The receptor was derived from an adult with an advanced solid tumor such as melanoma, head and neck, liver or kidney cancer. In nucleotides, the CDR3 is TGCGCCAGCAGTGAGTCCTTGACTAGCAGTAGCACAGATACGCAGTATTTT. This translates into CASSESLTSSSTDTQYF.